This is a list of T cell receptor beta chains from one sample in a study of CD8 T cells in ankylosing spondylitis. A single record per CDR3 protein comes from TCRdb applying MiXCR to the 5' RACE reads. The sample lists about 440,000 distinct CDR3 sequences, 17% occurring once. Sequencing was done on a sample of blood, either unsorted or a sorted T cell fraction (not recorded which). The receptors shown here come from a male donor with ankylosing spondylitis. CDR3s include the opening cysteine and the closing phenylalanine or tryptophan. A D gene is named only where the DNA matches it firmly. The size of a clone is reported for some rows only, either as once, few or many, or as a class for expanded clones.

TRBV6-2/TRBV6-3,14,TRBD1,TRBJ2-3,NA,CASRPTGVGDTQYF,TGTGCCAGCAGGCCGACAGGGGTTGGAGATACGCAGTATTTT
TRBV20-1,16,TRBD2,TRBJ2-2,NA,CSAHTSGPGGTGELFF,TGCAGTGCGCACACTAGCGGCCCCGGGGGCACCGGGGAGCTGTTTTTT
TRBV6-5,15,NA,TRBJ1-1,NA,CASSYSETGNTEAFF,TGTGCCAGCAGTTACTCAGAAACCGGGAACACTGAAGCTTTCTTT
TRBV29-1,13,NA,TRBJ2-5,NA,CSVDVGGSETQYF,TGCAGCGTTGATGTGGGGGGCTCAGAGACCCAGTACTTC
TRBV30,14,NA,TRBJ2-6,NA,CAWSHRAGANVLTF,TGTGCCTGGAGTCACCGGGCCGGGGCCAACGTCCTGACTTTC
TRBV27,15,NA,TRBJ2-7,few,CASSLNGLSAYEQYF,TGTGCCAGCAGTTTAAACGGGTTAAGTGCCTACGAGCAGTACTTC
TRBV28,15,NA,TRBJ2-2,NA,CASSSGGEGTGELFF,TGTGCCAGCAGCTCTGGGGGCGAGGGAACCGGGGAGCTGTTTTTT
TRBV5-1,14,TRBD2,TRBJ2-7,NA,CASSLGGGDYEQYF,TGCGCCAGCAGCTTGGGCGGGGGGGACTACGAGCAGTACTTC
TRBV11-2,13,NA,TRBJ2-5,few,CASSPGDRETQYF,TGTGCCAGCAGCCCGGGGGATCGAGAGACCCAGTACTTC
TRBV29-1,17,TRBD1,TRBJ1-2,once,CSVAPRPGGAVGDGYTF,TGCAGCGTTGCCCCCCGGCCAGGGGGAGCGGTAGGGGATGGCTACACCTTC
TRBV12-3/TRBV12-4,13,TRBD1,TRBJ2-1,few,CASSRDSMHEQFF,TGTGCCAGCAGCCGGGACAGTATGCATGAGCAGTTCTTC
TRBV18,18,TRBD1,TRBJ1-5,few,CASSPRGLTPGSNQPQHF,TGTGCCAGCTCACCAAGGGGGCTTACGCCCGGGAGCAATCAGCCCCAGCATTTT
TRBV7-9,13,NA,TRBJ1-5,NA,CASCLQVGQPQHF,TGTGCCAGCTGCTTACAGGTGGGGCAGCCCCAGCATTTT
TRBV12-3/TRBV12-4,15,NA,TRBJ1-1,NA,CASSPGPSPGTEAFF,TGTGCCAGCAGCCCCGGCCCGAGCCCGGGCACTGAAGCTTTCTTT
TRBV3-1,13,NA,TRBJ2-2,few,CASSGDRDWELFF,TGTGCCAGCAGCGGAGACAGGGACTGGGAGCTGTTTTTT
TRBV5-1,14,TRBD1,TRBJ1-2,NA,CASSIGTGAYGYTF,TGCGCCAGCAGCATAGGGACAGGGGCCTATGGCTACACCTTC
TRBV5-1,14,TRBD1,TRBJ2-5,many,CASSPGTDQETQYF,TGCGCCAGCAGCCCCGGGACAGATCAAGAGACCCAGTACTTC
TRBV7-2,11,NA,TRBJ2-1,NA,CASSPLETQFF,TGTGCCAGCAGCCCCCTAGAGACGCAGTTCTTC
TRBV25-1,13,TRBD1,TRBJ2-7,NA,CASTGQGGDEQYF,TGTGCCAGCACAGGACAGGGTGGGGACGAGCAGTACTTC
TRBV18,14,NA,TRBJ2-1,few,CASSLRGTGAEQFF,TGTGCCAGCTCACTCCGAGGGACGGGAGCTGAGCAGTTCTTC
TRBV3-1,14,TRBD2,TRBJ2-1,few,CASSFSGLHNEQFF,TGTGCCAGCAGCTTTAGCGGGCTTCACAATGAGCAGTTCTTC
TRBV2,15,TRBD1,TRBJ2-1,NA,CASSDVGQGKNEQFF,TGTGCCAGCAGTGACGTCGGACAGGGGAAGAATGAGCAGTTCTTC
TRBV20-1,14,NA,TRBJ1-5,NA,CSAKWSRSNQPQHF,TGCAGTGCTAAATGGAGTAGGAGCAATCAGCCCCAGCATTTT
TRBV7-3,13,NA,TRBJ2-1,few,CASSLSSNNEQFF,TGTGCCAGCAGCTTAAGCTCCAACAATGAGCAGTTCTTC
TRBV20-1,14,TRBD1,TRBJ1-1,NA,CSASGGQANTEAFF,TGCAGTGCTAGCGGGGGACAGGCGAACACTGAAGCTTTCTTT
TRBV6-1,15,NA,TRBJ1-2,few,CASSADRVGGYGYTF,TGTGCCAGCAGTGCCGACAGAGTAGGAGGGTATGGCTACACCTTC
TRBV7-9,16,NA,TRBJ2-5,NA,CASSLVRGFIGETQYF,TGTGCCAGCAGCTTAGTGAGGGGCTTCATCGGGGAGACCCAGTACTTC
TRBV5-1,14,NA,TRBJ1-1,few,CASSWEPLNTEAFF,TGCGCCAGCTCCTGGGAGCCCCTGAACACTGAAGCTTTCTTT
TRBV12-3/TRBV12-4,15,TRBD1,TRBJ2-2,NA,CASSQGGASTGELFF,TGTGCCAGCAGTCAAGGGGGCGCGAGCACCGGGGAGCTGTTTTTT
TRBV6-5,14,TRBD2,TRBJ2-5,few,CASSYSSGRETQYF,TGTGCCAGCAGCTATTCTAGCGGGAGAGAGACCCAGTACTTC
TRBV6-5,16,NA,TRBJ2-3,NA,CASSLPRGQGTDTQYF,TGTGCCAGCAGTTTACCCCGGGGGCAGGGTACAGATACGCAGTATTTT
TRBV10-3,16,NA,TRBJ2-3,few,CAISESTPQSTDTQYF,TGTGCCATCAGTGAGTCCACACCCCAGAGCACAGATACGCAGTATTTT
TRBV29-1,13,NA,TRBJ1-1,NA,CSYVRQEGTEAFF,TGCAGCTACGTAAGACAGGAGGGCACTGAAGCTTTCTTT
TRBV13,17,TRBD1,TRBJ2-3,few,CASSSRPTGGSTDTQYF,TGTGCCAGCAGCTCTAGACCCACAGGGGGAAGCACAGATACGCAGTATTTT
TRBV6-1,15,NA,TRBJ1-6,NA,CASSEADGSFSPLHF,TGTGCCAGCAGTGAAGCGGACGGATCCTTTTCACCCCTCCACTTT
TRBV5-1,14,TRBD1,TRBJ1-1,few,CASSSLQGPTEAFF,TGCGCCAGCAGCTCACTACAGGGGCCCACTGAAGCTTTCTTT
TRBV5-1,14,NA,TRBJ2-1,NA,CASSLGATLNEQFF,TGCGCCAGCAGCTTGGGGGCGACCCTCAATGAGCAGTTCTTC
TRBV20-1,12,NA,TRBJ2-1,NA,CSPRRENNEQFF,TGCAGTCCAAGAAGGGAGAATAATGAGCAGTTCTTC
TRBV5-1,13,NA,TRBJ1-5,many,CASSRSGDQPQHF,TGCGCCAGCAGTCGGTCCGGGGATCAGCCCCAGCATTTT
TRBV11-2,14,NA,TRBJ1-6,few,CASSFGRADSPLHF,TGTGCCAGCAGCTTTGGCAGGGCGGATTCACCCCTCCACTTT